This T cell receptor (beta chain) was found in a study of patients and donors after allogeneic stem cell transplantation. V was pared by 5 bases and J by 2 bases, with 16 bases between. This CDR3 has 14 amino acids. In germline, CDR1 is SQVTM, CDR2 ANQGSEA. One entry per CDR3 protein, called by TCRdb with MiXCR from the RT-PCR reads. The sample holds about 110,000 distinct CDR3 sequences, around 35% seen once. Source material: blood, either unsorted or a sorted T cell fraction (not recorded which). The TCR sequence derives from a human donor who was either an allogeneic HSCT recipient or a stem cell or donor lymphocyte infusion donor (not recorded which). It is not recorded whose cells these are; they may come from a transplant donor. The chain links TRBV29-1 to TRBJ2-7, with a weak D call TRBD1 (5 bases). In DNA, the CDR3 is TGCAGCGTTAAGGCCCTGACAGCGCCCTACGAGCAGTACTTC. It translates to CSVKALTAPYEQYF.